This TCR beta chain appears in the sequencing data of a study of cytomegalovirus exposure and HLA in healthy donors. Both 60 Vbeta primers and 13 Jbeta primers went into the PCR. The data were produced by immunoSEQ multiplex PCR, yet TCRdb's version contains in-frame clones alone and is incomplete. The listing contains 68,000 or so clones. Whole-study findings and limits: Specificity of a few CMV-associated chains for CMV antigens was verified in vitro. There were several of the most significant clusters that appeared linked to common viral pathogens in a later analysis.

This CDR3 is 11 amino acids long. V shed 7 bases and J shed 6 bases, with 7 bases lying between them. CDR1 LNHDA and CDR2 SQIVND come from the germline V gene (reference sequence). As concerns this clone: Its antigen is not identified.

The receptor comes from a female donor in good health and CMV-seropositive. The chain recombines TRBV19 with TRBJ2-1, with D hard to call. Source material: PBMCs. The CDR3 DNA follows: TGTGCCAGTAAGACGGGCAATGAGCAGTTCTTC. This translates into CASKTGNEQFF.